The TCR beta chain described here comes from a study of shared clonotypes between healthy human individuals. Findings and limits, study-wide: Generation probabilities were higher for clonotypes shared across all four sorted-subset donors than for unshared ones. The small donor group covered limited genetic and exposure diversity.

In germline, CDR1 is LGHNT, CDR2 FRNRAP. Trimming cost V 1 base and J 7 bases, with 11 bases left between them. The CDR3 loop spans 15 amino acids. The study ran the assay at deep level. Assay used: immunoSEQ multiplex PCR; TCRdb lists only in-frame clones, some missing. The table has 2 million to 2.5 million clones, approximately 96% seen once; the top ten hold roughly 0.13%. A note on this clone: No antigen is known for it.

The sample comprised naive CD4+ T cells sorted from blood. Subset denoted: CD45RA+ positively selected. The chain has TRBV12-5 and TRBJ1-6; no clear D gene. This TCR was recovered from a man younger than 35 in good health. CDR3 protein: CASGLGRLQNSPLHF. The CDR3 nucleotides read TGTGCTAGTGGTTTGGGACGTCTGCAGAATTCACCCCTCCACTTT.